This TCR beta chain was obtained from a study of shared clonotypes between healthy human individuals. Study-level results: Clonotypes which were not shared had lower generation probabilities than clonotypes that all four donors shared.

CD45RO-negative, CCR7-selected cells formed the naive CD8 fraction, which excluded terminally differentiated effector memory CD45RA+ cells. Sorted-subset replicate PCRs used around 220 ng DNA, approximately 33,000 T cell genomes. The protocol was immunoSEQ multiplex PCR, while the TCRdb copy is restricted to in-frame clones and leaves out a portion. The sample lists more than 2 million clones; 80% to 95% were seen once. Note on this clone: What it recognizes is unknown.

The sequence was obtained from a man aged 18-30 years in good health. Some clones in this sample may be carry-over from other donors' samples. Material for sequencing was naive CD8+ T cells from PBMCs.

DNA of the CDR3: TGTGCCAGCAGCCCAGCTGGGGATGAAGCTTTCTTT. Translation: CASSPAGDEAFF. The chain employs TRBV11-2 and TRBJ1-1; D ambiguous. The V and J ends lost 5 bases and 7 bases respectively, with 11 bases between them. The CDR3 length is 12 residues. Germline CDR1 is SGHAT and CDR2 is FQNNGV.